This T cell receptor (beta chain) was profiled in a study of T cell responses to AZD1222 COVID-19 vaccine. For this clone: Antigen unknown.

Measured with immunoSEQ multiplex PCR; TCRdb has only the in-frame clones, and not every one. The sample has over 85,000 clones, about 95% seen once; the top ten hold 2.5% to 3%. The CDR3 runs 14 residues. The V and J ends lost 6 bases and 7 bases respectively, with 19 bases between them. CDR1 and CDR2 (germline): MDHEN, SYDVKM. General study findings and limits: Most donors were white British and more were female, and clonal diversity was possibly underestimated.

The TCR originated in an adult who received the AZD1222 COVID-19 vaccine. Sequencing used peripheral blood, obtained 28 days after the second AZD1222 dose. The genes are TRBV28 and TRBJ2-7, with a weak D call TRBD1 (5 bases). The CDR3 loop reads CASSRPPTAREQYF. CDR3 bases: TGTGCCAGCAGCCGACCGCCGACAGCAAGGGAGCAGTACTTC.